This T cell receptor beta chain was captured by sequencing in a study of blood T cell repertoires in COVID-19. This table comes from immunoSEQ multiplex PCR, and its TCRdb copy is limited to in-frame clones, with some not included. The repertoire holds 180,000 or so clones, more than 70% seen once, with about 20% in the top ten. Germline trimming cut 5 bases from V and 2 bases from J; bases unmatched to any gene: 6. The germline V gene has CDR1 MNHEY and CDR2 SMNVEV (reference sequence). This CDR3 is 15 amino acids long. Sequenced: peripheral blood. The V and J genes are TRBV27 and TRBJ2-1, with TRBD2 matching over 7 bases. The sequence was collected from a person aged 65 to 85 with COVID-19, enrolled during active disease. This CDR3 is CASSRGAGAYNEQFF. Written as DNA, the CDR3 is TGTGCCAGCAGTCGCGGCGCGGGAGCCTACAATGAGCAGTTCTTC.